The 20 T cell receptor beta chains below were found in one sample sequenced in a study of blood T cell repertoires in COVID-19. Clones were sequenced by immunoSEQ multiplex PCR, and TCRdb holds only the in-frame ones, with some missing. In the table there are a few hundred thousand clones, nearly 90% of which are singletons. The specimen was peripheral blood. The receptors were gathered from a woman aged 55-69 years with COVID-19, enrolled during active disease.

This sequence joins TRBV12-3 or TRBV12-4 and TRBJ2-7; TRBD2 might be the D (6 bases). Between the trimmed V and J ends, which lost 2 bases and 3 bases, there was a span of 8 bases. This CDR3 contains 13 residues. In DNA form, the CDR3 reads TGTGCCAGCAGTTTAAGGGGAGGCTACGAGCAGTACTTC. Amino acid sequence: CASSLRGGYEQYF.

The chain recombines TRBV11-2 with TRBJ1-2, with TRBD1 identical over 10 bases. V trimming: 5 bases; J trimming: 2 bases; junction bases outside the gene matches: 5. Germline CDR1 reads SGHAT; CDR2 reads FQNNGV. The CDR3 sequence is 15 residues long. CDR3 sequence: CASSPRTGGNYGYTF. The CDR3 DNA reads TGTGCCAGCAGCCCCCGGACAGGGGGGAACTATGGCTACACCTTC.

The V gene is TRBV18, the J gene TRBJ1-5, with D uncertain. CDR1 and CDR2 from the germline V gene are KGHSH and LQKENI. The CDR3 extends over 15 amino acids. V lost 5 bases, J lost 2 bases, and 13 bases lay in between. The CDR3 nucleotides read TGTGCCAGCTCAGAGGAGGTGCTGGGCAATCAGCCCCAGCATTTT. Protein: CASSEEVLGNQPQHF.

The genes are TRBV10-3 and TRBJ2-6; TRBD2 might be the D (6 bases). Germline V gene data show CDR1 as ENHRY and CDR2 as SYGVKD. V shed 9 bases and J shed 2 bases, with 17 bases lying between them. The CDR3 is 16 residues long. CDR3 residues: CAIGDNTGAGANVLTF. The DNA of the CDR3 is TGTGCCATAGGCGACAATACGGGGGCTGGGGCCAACGTCCTGACTTTC.

This clone turned up a few times. CDR3 residues: CASSYQTAKLFF. The DNA of the CDR3 is TGTGCCAGCAGTTACCAGACAGCAAAACTGTTTTTT. The genes are TRBV6-2 or TRBV6-3 and TRBJ1-4, with a tentative D call TRBD1 (5 bases). Trimming took off 2 bases at V and 10 bases at J, with 8 bases between the two ends. The CDR3 totals 12 residues. Germline assignment: CDR1 MNHEY and CDR2 SVGEGT.

The chain joins TRBV3-1 (or the pseudogene TRBV3-2) to TRBJ1-5, with D hard to call. Germline CDR1 LGHDT, CDR2 YNNKEL (reference sequence). CDR3 length: 15 residues. Deletions cut 0 bases from V and 6 bases from J, with 12 bases between. CDR3: CASSQEGVLGQPQHF. The CDR3 DNA follows: TGTGCCAGCAGCCAAGAAGGAGTGCTGGGTCAGCCCCAGCATTTT.

The V and J genes are TRBV7-2 and TRBJ2-7, with 10 bases that match TRBD1. V dropped 5 bases and J dropped 3; count of bases not matched to a gene: 1. The CDR3 runs 13 residues. The germline V gene has CDR1 SGHTA and CDR2 FQGNSA. CDR3: CASSRDRGYEQYF. The CDR3 DNA reads as TGTGCCAGCAGCCGGGACAGGGGCTACGAGCAGTACTTC.

The chain couples TRBV7-8 to TRBJ2-2; TRBD2 agrees at 7 bases. Germline-derived CDR1 and CDR2 are SGHVS and FQNEAQ. After removal of 1 base from V and 3 bases from J, the junction contained 5 bases not matched to a gene. The CDR3 is made up of 16 amino acids. The CDR3 reads CASSLEGGGDTGELFF. The DNA of the CDR3 is TGTGCCAGCAGCTTAGAAGGCGGGGGTGACACCGGGGAGCTGTTTTTT.

This chain connects TRBV6-4 to TRBJ1-1, with 7 bases fitting TRBD1. The germline V gene has CDR1 MRHNA and CDR2 SNTAGT. J was trimmed by 4 bases and V by 6 bases; bases with no gene match: 8. This CDR3 is 14 amino acids long. Here the CDR3 DNA reads TGTGCCAGCAGACCTTTACAGGGGAGCACTGAAGCTTTCTTT. The encoded protein is CASRPLQGSTEAFF.

As regards this clone: In this CDR3 the conserved last residue, phenylalanine or tryptophan, is missing, so a read error is likely. The DNA is omitted, as the CDR3 cannot be located on it reliably, and the CDR3 follows TCRdb's listing. The chain has TRBV20-1 and TRBJ1-1; the table assigns TRBD1, which was not confirmed against the DNA. The CDR3 is 11 amino acids long, termini counted. Germline V gene sequence: CDR1 DFQATT, CDR2 SNEGSKA (reference sequence). Here the CDR3 reads CSAIIWDRPSL.

The V and J genes are TRBV10-3 and TRBJ1-1, with D maybe TRBD1 (6 bases). The length of the CDR3 is 15 residues. Trimming cost V 0 bases and J 5 bases, with 13 bases left between them. Germline V gene lookup returns CDR1 ENHRY and CDR2 SYGVKD. CDR3 sequence reads: CAISESRGGGTEAFF. The CDR3 nucleotides are TGTGCCATCAGTGAGTCCCGAGGGGGTGGGACTGAAGCTTTCTTT.

The chain employs TRBV7-6 and TRBJ1-6, with D tentatively TRBD1 (6 bases). The CDR3 spans 15 residues. Germline V CDR1 and CDR2: SGHVS, FNYEAQ. V was shortened by 2 bases and J by 6 bases, with 11 bases between the two germline ends. The CDR3 sequence is CASSLLSGVNSPLHF. CDR3 bases: TGTGCCAGCAGCTTACTGTCAGGGGTTAATTCACCCCTCCACTTT.

This rearrangement joins TRBV19 to TRBJ2-5, with D tentatively TRBD2 (7 bases). Germline V gene sequence: CDR1 LNHDA, CDR2 SQIVND (reference sequence). The CDR3 contains 15 residues. V was cut by 6 bases and J by 5 bases, with 19 bases left in between. As DNA, the CDR3 is TGTGCCAGTAGCCTCTCGGGGGGCTGGGAGGAGACCCAGTACTTC. Amino acid sequence: CASSLSGGWEETQYF.

This sequence joins TRBV5-1 and TRBJ2-7; D may be TRBD1 (6 bases). The CDR3 has 14 residues. V lost 4 bases to trimming and J lost 0 bases, with 11 bases between them. The germline V gene encodes CDR1 SGHRS and CDR2 YFSETQ. CDR3 loop: CASSETGGSYEQYF. CDR3 bases: TGCGCCAGCAGCGAGACAGGAGGCTCCTACGAGCAGTACTTC.

The chain employs TRBV10-3 and TRBJ2-5; maybe TRBD2 (6 bases). There are 14 residues in the CDR3. Germline V gives CDR1 ENHRY, CDR2 SYGVKD. The V gene lost 4 bases and the J gene lost 1 base, with 10 bases spanning the gap. Here the CDR3 DNA reads TGTGCCATCAGTGGTACTAGCTTCCAAGAGACCCAGTACTTC. Its translation: CAISGTSFQETQYF.

This clone appeared a single time. The chain couples TRBV6-2 or TRBV6-3 to TRBJ2-3, with D uncertain. CDR3 length: 16 amino acids. Germline V gene lookup returns CDR1 MNHEY and CDR2 SVGEGT. V lost 2 bases and J lost 2, with 14 bases in between. CDR3 nucleotides: TGTGCCAGCAGTTACGCCCCCCTCACCTACACAGATACGCAGTATTTT. This codes for CASSYAPLTYTDTQYF.

CDR3 DNA: TGTGCCAGCAGCTCTGGGGGGACAGTCCAGTCACCCCTCCACTTT. Its protein product is CASSSGGTVQSPLHF. The rearrangement links TRBV5-4 to TRBJ1-6, with TRBD1 matching over 7 bases. The CDR3 sequence is 15 residues long. The V segment lost 3 bases and the J segment 10 bases; nucleotides outside the gene matches: 10. The germline V gene has CDR1 SGHNT and CDR2 YYREEE (reference sequence). The full variable domain, in which reference TRBV5-4 and TRBJ1-6 provide the parts outside the CDR3, is ETGVTQSPTHLIKTRGQQVTLRCSSQSGHNTVSWYQQALGQGPQFIFQYYREEENGRGNFPPRFSGLQFPNYSSELNVNALELDDSALYLCASSSGGTVQSPLHFGNGTRLTVT.

This chain links TRBV27 with TRBJ2-2; maybe TRBD1 (6 bases). Trimming cost V 5 bases and J 2 bases, with 15 bases left between them. There are 16 residues in the CDR3. Germline values: CDR1 MNHEY, CDR2 SMNVEV (reference sequence). CDR3 sequence: CASSINRAINTGELFF. CDR3 bases: TGTGCCAGCAGTATAAACAGGGCAATTAACACCGGGGAGCTGTTTTTT.

The rearrangement uses TRBV9 and TRBJ1-1; 8 nucleotides match TRBD1. CDR1 is SGDLS, CDR2 YYNGEE, per germline. J lost 4 bases, V lost 4 bases, and 3 bases had no gene match. This CDR3 has 13 residues. Here the CDR3 reads CASSTGGRTEAFF. The CDR3 DNA is TGTGCCAGCAGCACAGGGGGACGCACTGAAGCTTTCTTT.

The chain employs TRBV10-1 and TRBJ1-5; 8 positions agree with TRBD1. Germline CDR1 reads WNHNN; CDR2 reads SYGVQD (reference sequence). This CDR3 is 19 amino acids long. V was pared by 5 bases and J by 0 bases, with 15 bases of the junction left unmatched. In nucleotides, the CDR3 is TGCGCCAGCAGTTCCGGGGACAGGCCCGAGCCGGATAGCAATCAGCCCCAGCATTTT. Translated: CASSSGDRPEPDSNQPQHF.